This TCR beta chain came from a study of T cells in Graves' hyperthyroidism and ophthalmopathy. As for the study in general: Peripheral blood was secured at the point of initial diagnosis, before any treatment. Whole-study results and caveats: The majority of expanded thyroid clonotypes above 0.001 also appeared in blood.

Subjects with ophthalmopathy showed a Clinical Activity Score no lower than 3, a NOSPECS grade no lower than 4, and a duration shorter than 3 months. Source material for PBMCs was about 10 ml fresh peripheral blood. This clonotype was seen ten or more times. The target antigen is unknown. CDR3 length: 15 amino acids. Trimming took off 6 bases at V and 4 bases at J, with 16 bases between the two ends. The germline V gene has CDR1 MNHEY and CDR2 SVGEGT. RNA transcripts gave rise to amplified TCR beta CDR3 regions. HTBI primers drove first-round RT-PCR of the TCR CDR3. TCRdb reprocessed the multiplex PCR reads via MiXCR and lists one record per CDR3 protein. The data contain hundreds of thousands of distinct CDR3 sequences, approximately 15% of them singletons.

The rearrangement uses TRBV6-2 or TRBV6-3 and TRBJ1-3; no clear D gene. The specimen was blood. The clonotype comes from a woman aged 40 to 50 with Graves' ophthalmopathy. CDR3 sequence (DNA): TGTGCCAGCAGCTTTCGCGGGGATGTCGGAAACACCATATATTTT. Encoded protein: CASSFRGDVGNTIYF.